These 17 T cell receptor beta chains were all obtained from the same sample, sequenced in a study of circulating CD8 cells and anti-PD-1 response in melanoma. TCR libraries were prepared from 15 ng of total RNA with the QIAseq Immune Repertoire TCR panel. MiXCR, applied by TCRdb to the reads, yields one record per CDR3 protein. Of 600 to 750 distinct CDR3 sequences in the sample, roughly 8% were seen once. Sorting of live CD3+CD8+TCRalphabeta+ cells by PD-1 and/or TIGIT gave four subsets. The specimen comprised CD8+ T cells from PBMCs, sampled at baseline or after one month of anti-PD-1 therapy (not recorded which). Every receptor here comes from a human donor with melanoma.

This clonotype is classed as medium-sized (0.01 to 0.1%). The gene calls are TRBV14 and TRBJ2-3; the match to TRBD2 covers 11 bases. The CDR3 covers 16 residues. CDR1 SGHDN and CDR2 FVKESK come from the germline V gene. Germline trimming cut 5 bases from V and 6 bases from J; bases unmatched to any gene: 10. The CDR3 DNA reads TGTGCCAGCAGCGCCACTTTAGCGGGGGGGCCTGATACGCAGTATTTT. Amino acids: CASSATLAGGPDTQYF.

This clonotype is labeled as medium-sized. The CDR3 DNA is TGCAGTGGTCGTGGGACAGGGAAGAGCTCCTACGAGCAGTACTTC. Protein product: CSGRGTGKSSYEQYF. The chain has TRBV20-1 and TRBJ2-7; 9 nucleotides align to TRBD1. V was pared by 7 bases and J by 0 bases, with 10 bases of the junction left unmatched. The CDR3 is made up of 15 amino acids. Germline V lookup: CDR1 DFQATT, CDR2 SNEGSKA (reference sequence).

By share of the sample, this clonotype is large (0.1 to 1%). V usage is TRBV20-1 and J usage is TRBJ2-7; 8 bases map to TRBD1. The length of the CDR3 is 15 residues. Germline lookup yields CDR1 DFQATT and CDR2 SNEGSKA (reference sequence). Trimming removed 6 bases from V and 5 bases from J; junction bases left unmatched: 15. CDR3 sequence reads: CSAIDRGPGSNEQYF. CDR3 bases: TGCAGTGCCATAGACAGGGGCCCTGGTTCGAACGAGCAGTACTTC.

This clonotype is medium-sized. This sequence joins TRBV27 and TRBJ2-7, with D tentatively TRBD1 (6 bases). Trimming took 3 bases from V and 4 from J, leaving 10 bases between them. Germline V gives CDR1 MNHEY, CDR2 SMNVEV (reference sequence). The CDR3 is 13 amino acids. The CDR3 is CASSLGTPYEQYF. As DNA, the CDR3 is TGTGCCAGCAGTTTGGGGACACCTTACGAGCAGTACTTC.

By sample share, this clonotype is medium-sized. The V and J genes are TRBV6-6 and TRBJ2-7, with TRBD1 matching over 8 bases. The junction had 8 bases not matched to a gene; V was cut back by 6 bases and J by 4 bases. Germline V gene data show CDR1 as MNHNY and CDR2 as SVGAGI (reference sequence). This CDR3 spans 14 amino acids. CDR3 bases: TGTGCCAGCAGACCCATCAGGGGGCCATACGAGCAGTACTTC. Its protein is CASRPIRGPYEQYF.

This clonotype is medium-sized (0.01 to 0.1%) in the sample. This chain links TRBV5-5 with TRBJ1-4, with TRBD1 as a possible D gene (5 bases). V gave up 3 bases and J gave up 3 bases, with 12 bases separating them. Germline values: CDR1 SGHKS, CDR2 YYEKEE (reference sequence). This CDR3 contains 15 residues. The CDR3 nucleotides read TGTGCCAGCAGCTCCCCCGGGACGTCTAATGAAAAACTGTTTTTT. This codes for CASSSPGTSNEKLFF. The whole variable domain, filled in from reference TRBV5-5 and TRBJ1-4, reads DAGVTQSPTHLIKTRGQQVTLRCSPISGHKSVSWYQQVLGQGPQFIFQYYEKEERGRGNFPDRFSARQFPNYSSELNVNALLLGDSALYLCASSSPGTSNEKLFFGSGTQLSVL.

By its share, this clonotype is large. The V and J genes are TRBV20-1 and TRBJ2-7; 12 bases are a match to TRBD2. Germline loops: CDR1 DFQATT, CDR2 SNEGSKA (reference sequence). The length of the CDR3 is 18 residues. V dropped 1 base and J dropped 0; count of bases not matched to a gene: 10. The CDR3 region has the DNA TGCAGTGCTAGAGGGGAGACTAGCGGGGGCCAGAGCTCCTACGAGCAGTACTTC. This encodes CSARGETSGGQSSYEQYF.

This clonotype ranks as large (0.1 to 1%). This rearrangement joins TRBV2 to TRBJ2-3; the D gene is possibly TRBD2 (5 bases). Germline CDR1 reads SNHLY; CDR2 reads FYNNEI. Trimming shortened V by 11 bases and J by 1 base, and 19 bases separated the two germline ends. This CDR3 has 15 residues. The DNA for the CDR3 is TGTGCCTCCTCCCACGGAGAGGGCGGCACAGATACGCAGTATTTT. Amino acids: CASSHGEGGTDTQYF.

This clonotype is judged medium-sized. CDR3 protein: CATSASWRDEQYF. As DNA, the CDR3 is TGTGCCACCAGTGCTTCTTGGCGAGACGAGCAGTACTTC. The chain employs TRBV24-1 and TRBJ2-7; D uncertain. Germline lookup yields CDR1 KGHDR and CDR2 SFDVKD. V was cut by 5 bases and J by 5 bases, with 12 bases left in between. The CDR3 totals 13 residues.

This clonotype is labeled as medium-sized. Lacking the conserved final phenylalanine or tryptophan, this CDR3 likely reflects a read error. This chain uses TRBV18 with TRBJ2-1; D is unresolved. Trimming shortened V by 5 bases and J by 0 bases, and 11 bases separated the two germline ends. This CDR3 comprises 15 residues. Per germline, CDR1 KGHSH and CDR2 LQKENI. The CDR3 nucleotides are TGTGCCAGCTCAAAAGCAGGATACTCCTACAATGAGCAGTTCTCC. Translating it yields CASSKAGYSYNEQFS.

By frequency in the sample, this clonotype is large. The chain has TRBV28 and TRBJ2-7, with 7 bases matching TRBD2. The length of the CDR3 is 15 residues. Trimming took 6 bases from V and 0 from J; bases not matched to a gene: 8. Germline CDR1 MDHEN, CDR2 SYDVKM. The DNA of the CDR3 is TGTGCCAGCAGCCCCCTGGGGGGGAGCTCCTACGAGCAGTACTTC. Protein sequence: CASSPLGGSSYEQYF. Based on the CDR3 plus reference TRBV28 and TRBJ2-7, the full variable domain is DVKVTQSSRYLVKRTGEKVFLECVQDMDHENMFWYRQDPGLGLRLIYFSYDVKMKEKGDIPEGYSVSREKKERFSLILESASTNQTSMYLCASSPLGGSSYEQYFGPGTRLTVT.

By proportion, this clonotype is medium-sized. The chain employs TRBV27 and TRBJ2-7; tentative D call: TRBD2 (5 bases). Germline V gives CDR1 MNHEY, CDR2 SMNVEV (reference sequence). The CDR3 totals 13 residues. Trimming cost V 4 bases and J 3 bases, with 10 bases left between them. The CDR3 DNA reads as TGTGCCAGCAGTTCCCCCGGGGTCTACGAGCAGTACTTC. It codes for CASSSPGVYEQYF.

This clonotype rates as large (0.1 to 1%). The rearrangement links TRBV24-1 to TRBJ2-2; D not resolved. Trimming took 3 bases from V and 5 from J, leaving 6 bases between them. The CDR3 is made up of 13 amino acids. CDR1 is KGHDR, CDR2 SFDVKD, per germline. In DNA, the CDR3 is TGTGCCACCAGTGATCTTGTGACCGGGGAGCTGTTTTTT. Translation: CATSDLVTGELFF.

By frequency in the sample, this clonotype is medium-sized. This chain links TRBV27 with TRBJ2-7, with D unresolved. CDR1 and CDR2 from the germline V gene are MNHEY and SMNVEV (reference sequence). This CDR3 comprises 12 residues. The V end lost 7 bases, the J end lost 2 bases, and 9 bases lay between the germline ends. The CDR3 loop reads CASKSSPYEQYF. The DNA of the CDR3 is TGTGCCAGCAAGAGCAGTCCCTACGAGCAGTACTTC.

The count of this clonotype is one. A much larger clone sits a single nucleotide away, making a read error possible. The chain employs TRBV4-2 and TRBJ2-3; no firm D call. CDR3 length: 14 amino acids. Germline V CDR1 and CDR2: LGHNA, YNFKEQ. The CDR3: CASGQEALTDTQYF. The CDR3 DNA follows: TGTGCCAGCGGCCAAGAAGCCCTGACAGATACGCAGTATTTT.

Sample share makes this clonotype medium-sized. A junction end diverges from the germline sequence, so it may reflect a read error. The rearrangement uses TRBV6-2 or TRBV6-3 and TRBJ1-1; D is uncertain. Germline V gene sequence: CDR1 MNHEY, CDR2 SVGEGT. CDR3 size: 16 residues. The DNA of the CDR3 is TGTGCCAGCAGTCACTCGCGAACCGAGCTGAACACTGAAGCTTTCTTT. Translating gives CASSHSRTELNTEAFF.

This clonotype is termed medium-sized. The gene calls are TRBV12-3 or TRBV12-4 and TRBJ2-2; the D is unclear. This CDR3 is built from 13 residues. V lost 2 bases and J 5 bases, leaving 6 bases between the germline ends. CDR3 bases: TGTGCCAGCAGTTTAAGGGTTACCGGGGAGCTGTTTTTT. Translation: CASSLRVTGELFF.